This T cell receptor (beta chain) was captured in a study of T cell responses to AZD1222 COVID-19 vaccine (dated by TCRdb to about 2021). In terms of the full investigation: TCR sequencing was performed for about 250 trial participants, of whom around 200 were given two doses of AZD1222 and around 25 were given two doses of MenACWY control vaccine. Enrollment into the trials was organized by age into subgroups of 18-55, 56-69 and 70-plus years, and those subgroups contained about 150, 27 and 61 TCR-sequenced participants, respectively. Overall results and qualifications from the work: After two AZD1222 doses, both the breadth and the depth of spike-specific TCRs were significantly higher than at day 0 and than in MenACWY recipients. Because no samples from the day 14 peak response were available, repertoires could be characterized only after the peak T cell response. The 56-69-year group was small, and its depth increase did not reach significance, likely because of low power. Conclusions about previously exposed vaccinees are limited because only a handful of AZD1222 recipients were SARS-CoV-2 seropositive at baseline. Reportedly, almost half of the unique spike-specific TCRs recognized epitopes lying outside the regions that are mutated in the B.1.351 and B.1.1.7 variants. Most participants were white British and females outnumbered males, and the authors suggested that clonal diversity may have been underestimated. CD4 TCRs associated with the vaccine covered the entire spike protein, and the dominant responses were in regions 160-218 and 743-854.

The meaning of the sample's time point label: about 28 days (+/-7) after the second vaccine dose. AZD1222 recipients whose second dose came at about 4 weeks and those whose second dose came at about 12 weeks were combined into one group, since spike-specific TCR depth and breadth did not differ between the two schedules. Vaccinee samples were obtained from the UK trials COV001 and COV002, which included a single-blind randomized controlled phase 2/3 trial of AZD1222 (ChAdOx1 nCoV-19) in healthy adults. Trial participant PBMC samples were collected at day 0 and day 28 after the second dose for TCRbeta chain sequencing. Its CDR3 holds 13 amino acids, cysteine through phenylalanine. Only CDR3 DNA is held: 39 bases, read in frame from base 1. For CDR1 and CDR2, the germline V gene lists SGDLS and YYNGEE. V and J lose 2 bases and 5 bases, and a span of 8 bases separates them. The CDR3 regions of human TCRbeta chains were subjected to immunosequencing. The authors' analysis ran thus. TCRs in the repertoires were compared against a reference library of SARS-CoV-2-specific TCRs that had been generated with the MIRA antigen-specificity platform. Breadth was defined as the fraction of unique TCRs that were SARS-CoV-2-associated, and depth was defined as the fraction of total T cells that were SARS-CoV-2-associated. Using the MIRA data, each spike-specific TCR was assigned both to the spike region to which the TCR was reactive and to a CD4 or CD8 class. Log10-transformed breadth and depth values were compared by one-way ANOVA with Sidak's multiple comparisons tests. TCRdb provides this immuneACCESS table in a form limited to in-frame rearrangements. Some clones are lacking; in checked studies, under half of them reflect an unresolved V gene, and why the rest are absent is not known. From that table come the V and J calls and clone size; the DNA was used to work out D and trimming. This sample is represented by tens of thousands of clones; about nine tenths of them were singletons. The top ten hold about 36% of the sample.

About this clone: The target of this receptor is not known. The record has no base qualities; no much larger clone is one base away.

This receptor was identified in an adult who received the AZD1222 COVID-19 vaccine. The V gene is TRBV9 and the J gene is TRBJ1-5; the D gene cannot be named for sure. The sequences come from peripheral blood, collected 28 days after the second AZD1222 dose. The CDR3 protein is CASSVNPDQPQHF. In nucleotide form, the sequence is TGTGCCAGCAGCGTTAACCCCGATCAGCCCCAGCATTTT.